The 8 T cell receptor beta chains below were found in one sample sequenced in a study of OX40 agonist ivuxolimab in advanced cancers. Clones were read by immunoSEQ multiplex PCR, and TCRdb kept only the in-frame ones, dropping some. The sample has 70,000 to 80,000 clones, 80% to 95% seen once. This specimen was CD4+ or CD8+ T cells sorted from blood, taken in a trial of the OX40 agonist ivuxolimab. The source is an adult with an advanced solid tumor such as melanoma, head and neck, liver or kidney cancer.

This clone appeared once. The chain combines TRBV4-1 with TRBJ2-1; D might be TRBD2 (6 bases). The germline V and J ends were trimmed by 2 bases and 0 bases, with 11 bases remaining between them. CDR3 length: 16 amino acids. Germline CDR1 MGHRA, CDR2 YSYEKL. CDR3 loop: CASSQNPGDSYNEQFF. CDR3 bases: TGCGCCAGCAGCCAAAACCCGGGAGACTCCTACAATGAGCAGTTCTTC.

The DNA of the CDR3 is TGTGCCAGCGGACCCGGGGGGCCTCGTCAGCCCCAGCATTTT. It specifies CASGPGGPRQPQHF. V and J are TRBV6-5 and TRBJ1-5, with a weak D call TRBD1 (6 bases). The germline gives CDR1 MNHEY, CDR2 SVGAGI. The CDR3 spans 14 residues. V was shortened by 8 bases and J by 6 bases, with 17 bases between the two germline ends.

The chain couples TRBV5-5 to TRBJ2-6, with TRBD2 matching 12 bases. Unmatched junction bases numbered 5, after V lost 0 bases and J lost 4 bases. The CDR3 loop spans 18 amino acids. CDR1 is SGHKS, CDR2 YYEKEE, per germline (reference sequence). DNA of the CDR3: TGTGCCAGCAGCTTGGGACTAGCGGGAGACTCGGGGGCCAACGTCCTGACTTTC. Translating gives CASSLGLAGDSGANVLTF.

The chain carries TRBV6-6 and TRBJ2-2; weak D call: TRBD1 (6 bases). Trimming pared 7 bases from V and 3 bases from J, leaving 9 bases between. From germline, CDR1 is MNHNY and CDR2 SVGAGI (reference sequence). The CDR3 is made up of 13 amino acids. CDR3 DNA sequence: TGTGCCAGCAAGTGGACAGACACCGGGGAGCTGTTTTTT. This translates into CASKWTDTGELFF.

CDR3 protein: CASSAEPTGGLNTGELFF. The CDR3 coding sequence is TGTGCCAGCAGCGCCGAACCGACAGGGGGCTTGAACACCGGGGAGCTGTTTTTT. The J gene is TRBJ2-2, the V gene TRBV4-2; 10 nucleotides agree with TRBD1. Unmatched junction bases numbered 10, after V lost 5 bases and J lost 1 base. The CDR3 extends over 18 amino acids. Per germline, CDR1 LGHNA and CDR2 YNFKEQ.

The chain joins TRBV13 to TRBJ2-1; D unclear. Germline V gene data show CDR1 as PRHDT and CDR2 as FYEKMQ (reference sequence). The ends were cut back, 5 bases at V and 9 bases at J, with 14 bases in the middle. This CDR3 comprises 13 residues. Here the CDR3 DNA reads TGTGCCAGCAGCACCCTAGGGATTGCTGAGCAGTTCTTC. This gives the protein CASSTLGIAEQFF.

This clone has only a few counts. The V and J genes are TRBV27 and TRBJ2-5, with TRBD2 matching 9 bases. CDR3 size: 15 residues. The V gene's germline CDR1 is MNHEY and CDR2 SMNVEV (reference sequence). Trimming at V came to 1 base and at J to 5 bases, leaving 5 bases not matched to a gene. The CDR3 DNA follows: TGTGCCAGCAGTTTATGGCTAGCGGGAAAGGAGACCCAGTACTTC. It codes for CASSLWLAGKETQYF.

This rearrangement joins TRBV7-7 to TRBJ2-1; a possible D gene is TRBD2 (6 bases). Per the germline V gene, CDR1 is SSHAT and CDR2 is FNYEAQ (reference sequence). The V and J ends lost 4 bases and 4 bases respectively, with 14 bases between them. This CDR3 has 15 amino acids. CDR3 DNA sequence: TGTGCCAGCAGCTCAGGAAGCGGGCCTTACAATGAGCAGTTCTTC. The encoded protein is CASSSGSGPYNEQFF.